Presented here are 18 T cell receptor beta chains from one specimen sequenced in a study of regulatory T cells in long-lasting Graves disease. HTBI primers from iRepertoire and Arm-PCR of CDR3 regions yielded the TCR beta libraries. TCRdb re-called the multiplex PCR reads with MiXCR, one entry per CDR3 protein. The profile shows nearly 350,000 distinct CDR3 sequences, about 20% of them singletons. Regarding time point: persistent/refractory GD, antithyroid drugs over 5 years with positive TRAb. From PBMCs, RNA was extracted and then used to make the TCR library. The sample in question was peripheral blood mononuclear cells (PBMCs), obtained when the disease was refractory, from a patient treated with antithyroid drugs. The receptors shown here come from a female donor with Graves disease.

With regard to this clonotype: This may come from a read error, since a much larger clone is one base off. The V and J genes are TRBV11-2 and TRBJ1-1; D unclear. This CDR3 has 13 residues. CDR1 and CDR2 from the germline V gene are SGHAT and FQNNGV. CDR3 amino acids: CAGSTLRNTEAFF. The DNA of the CDR3 is TGTGCCGGCAGCACCCTACGGAACACTGAAGCTTTCTTT.

In this sample, this clonotype turned up a few times. The chain uses TRBV19 and TRBJ1-1; 11 bases line up with TRBD1. Germline lookup yields CDR1 LNHDA and CDR2 SQIVND (reference sequence). The CDR3 has 14 amino acids. Unmatched junction bases numbered 4, after V lost 3 bases and J lost 7 bases. The CDR3, as DNA: TGTGCCAGTAGTATCCGGGACAGGGGGTTTGAAGCTTTCTTT. The encoded protein is CASSIRDRGFEAFF.

This clonotype was counted ten times or more. The rearrangement links TRBV12-5 to TRBJ2-5; D remains unclear. Germline CDR1 reads LGHNT; CDR2 reads FRNRAP. Trimming removed 2 bases from V and 4 bases from J, with 20 bases in between. This CDR3 is built from 17 residues. The CDR3 DNA follows: TGTGCTAGTGGTTTGCGCGCGTTGGGTGGGTCGGTAGAGACCCAGTACTTC. As protein: CASGLRALGGSVETQYF. Looking up the rest from reference TRBV12-5 and TRBJ2-5 gives the full variable domain: DARVTQTPRHKVTEMGQEVTMRCQPILGHNTVFWYRQTMMQGLELLAYFRNRAPLDDSGMPKDRFSAEMPDATLATLKIQPSEPRDSAVYFCASGLRALGGSVETQYFGPGTRLLVL.

Ten or more counts support this clonotype. This rearrangement joins TRBV28 to TRBJ2-7; possibly TRBD2 for D (5 bases). This CDR3 is built from 14 residues. Germline CDR1 reads MDHEN; CDR2 reads SYDVKM. V dropped 6 bases and J dropped 0 bases, with 12 bases sitting between them. CDR3 DNA: TGTGCCAGCAGCCCTCGGGGTGTCTCCTACGAGCAGTACTTC. Protein: CASSPRGVSYEQYF.

This clonotype was recorded many times. The rearrangement links TRBV28 to TRBJ1-6; no clear D gene. This CDR3 is 14 amino acids long. V lost 2 bases, J lost 7 bases, and 9 bases lay in between. CDR1 is MDHEN, CDR2 SYDVKM, per germline. The CDR3 loop is CASSLAGLNSPLHF. In nucleotides, the CDR3 is TGTGCCAGCAGTTTAGCTGGGCTCAATTCACCCCTCCACTTT.

This clonotype was counted only a few times. The genes are TRBV20-1 and TRBJ2-1, with TRBD2 identical over 10 bases. The V segment lost 5 bases and the J segment 7 bases; nucleotides outside the gene matches: 11. Germline values: CDR1 DFQATT, CDR2 SNEGSKA (reference sequence). The CDR3 spans 15 residues. The CDR3 protein is CSAARGAGGRNEQFF. The CDR3 nucleotides read TGCAGTGCTGCCAGGGGAGCGGGGGGGCGTAATGAGCAGTTCTTC.

The CDR3 DNA sequence: TGCAGCGTTGCGGTACAGGGAAACACTGAAGCTTTCTTT. Translating it yields CSVAVQGNTEAFF. This rearrangement joins TRBV29-1 to TRBJ1-1; TRBD1 might be the D (6 bases). CDR3 length: 13 amino acids. Germline values: CDR1 SQVTM, CDR2 ANQGSEA. V shed 4 bases and J shed 2 bases, with 11 bases lying between them. The full variable domain, with the rest looked up from reference TRBV29-1 and TRBJ1-1, is SAVISQKPSRDICQRGTSLTIQCQVDSQVTMMFWYRQQPGQSLTLIATANQGSEATYESGFVIDKFPISRPNLTFSTLTVSNMSPEDSSIYLCSVAVQGNTEAFFGQGTRLTVV.

The chain couples TRBV28 to TRBJ2-1, with TRBD1 identical over 11 bases. The CDR3 extends over 15 amino acids. Germline-derived CDR1 and CDR2 are MDHEN and SYDVKM. Trimming at V came to 5 bases and at J to 9 bases, leaving 9 bases not matched to a gene. The DNA for the CDR3 is TGTGCCAGCAGTCCCGGGGACAGGGGGTATTCTGAGCAGTTCTTC. It codes for CASSPGDRGYSEQFF.

Of note for this clonotype: This may arise from a read error, as a much more abundant clone is one base away. V and J are TRBV6-2 or TRBV6-3 and TRBJ1-5; no clear D. There are 14 residues in the CDR3. Germline V gene data show CDR1 as MNHEY and CDR2 as SVGEGT. In DNA form, the CDR3 reads TGTGCCAGCTGGGGTCATTATAGCAATCAGCCCCGGCATTTT. This translates into CASWGHYSNQPRHF.

This clonotype was counted many times. This sequence may be a read error, since a much larger clone differs from it by one base. The V gene is TRBV7-6, the J gene TRBJ1-1; no clear D. This CDR3 is 14 amino acids long. Germline CDR1 and CDR2: SGHVS and FNYEAQ. The V end lost 1 base, the J end lost 1 base, and 7 bases lay between the germline ends. The CDR3 loop is CASSLVEGNTEAFF. The CDR3 bases are TGTGCCAGCAGCTTAGTTGAGGGGAACACTGAAGCTTTCTTT.

This clonotype was detected only a few times. The rearrangement uses TRBV9 and TRBJ2-7; D is ambiguous. Germline CDR1 is SGDLS and CDR2 is YYNGEE. There are 16 residues in the CDR3. Trimming removed 0 bases from V and 3 bases from J, with 16 bases in between. CDR3 residues: CASSVGAGKFLYEQYF. CDR3 coding DNA: TGTGCCAGCAGCGTAGGGGCAGGAAAGTTCCTCTACGAGCAGTACTTC.

This clonotype has only a few counts. V and J are TRBV13 and TRBJ1-2; D is ambiguous. V dropped 5 bases and J dropped 0 bases, with 13 bases sitting between them. CDR1 and CDR2 from the germline V gene are PRHDT and FYEKMQ (reference sequence). The CDR3 is 15 residues long. The CDR3 DNA is TGTGCCAGCAGCCCCCGAGGAAACGCTAACTATGGCTACACCTTC. Its translation: CASSPRGNANYGYTF.

This clonotype showed up just once. This may arise from a read error, as a much more abundant clone is one base away. DNA for the CDR3: TGTGCCAGCAGTTCGTCCAGGGACCCATTTAGCAATCAGCCCCAGCATTTT. It encodes CASSSSRDPFSNQPQHF. J is TRBJ1-5 and V is TRBV28, with TRBD1 as a possible D gene (5 bases). The germline V gene has CDR1 MDHEN and CDR2 SYDVKM. This CDR3 spans 17 amino acids. V lost 4 bases and J lost 0, with 16 bases in between.

The sample holds a few counts of this clonotype. CDR3 region: CSARDRQLAYNSPLHF. CDR3 coding DNA: TGCAGTGCTAGAGATCGACAGCTAGCCTATAATTCACCCCTCCACTTT. The chain couples TRBV20-1 to TRBJ1-6, with a weak D call TRBD1 (5 bases). Deletions cut 0 bases from V and 2 bases from J, with 11 bases between. The CDR3 is made up of 16 amino acids. In germline, CDR1 is DFQATT, CDR2 SNEGSKA (reference sequence).

Ten or more counts support this clonotype. The chain joins TRBV6-5 to TRBJ2-7, with 8 bases identical to TRBD2. The germline CDR1 and CDR2 sequences are MNHEY and SVGAGI. CDR3 length: 16 amino acids. Losses at the gene ends were 3 bases for V and 3 bases for J; bases not matched to a gene: 10. CDR3 amino acids: CASSYSASGRRYEQYF. CDR3 bases: TGTGCCAGCAGTTATTCCGCCAGCGGGAGACGCTACGAGCAGTACTTC.

A note on this clonotype: One base separates it from a far larger clone, so it is likely a read error. CDR3 in amino acids: CANSRLAGAGETQYF. The CDR3 coding sequence is TGTGCCAACAGCCGACTAGCGGGGGCCGGGGAGACCCAGTACTTC. This chain links TRBV6-1 with TRBJ2-5; TRBD2 agrees at 12 bases. The germline V gene has CDR1 MNHNS and CDR2 SASEGT. This CDR3 has 15 residues. V shed 10 bases and J 5 bases; nucleotides not matched to a gene: 11.

The chain recombines TRBV28 with TRBJ2-3; D not certain. Trimming took off 10 bases at V and 0 bases at J, with 8 bases between the two ends. CDR3 length: 12 amino acids. Germline lookup yields CDR1 MDHEN and CDR2 SYDVKM. In DNA, the CDR3 is TGTGCCACCACAGACAGCACAGATACGCAGTATTTT. Translation: CATTDSTDTQYF. Full variable domain (missing parts from reference TRBV28 and TRBJ2-3): DVKVTQSSRYLVKRTGEKVFLECVQDMDHENMFWYRQDPGLGLRLIYFSYDVKMKEKGDIPEGYSVSREKKERFSLILESASTNQTSMYLCATTDSTDTQYFGPGTRLTVL.

At least ten counts were recorded for this clonotype. The V gene is TRBV7-3, the J gene TRBJ1-6; no clear D. Trimming removed 0 bases at V and 7 bases at J, with 19 bases between. The CDR3 has 18 amino acids. The germline CDR1 and CDR2 sequences are SGHTA and FQGTGA. CDR3 in DNA: TGTGCCAGCAGCTTAACTTCCGGAGGGCGACGAGCCAATTCACCCCTCCACTTT. Protein: CASSLTSGGRRANSPLHF.